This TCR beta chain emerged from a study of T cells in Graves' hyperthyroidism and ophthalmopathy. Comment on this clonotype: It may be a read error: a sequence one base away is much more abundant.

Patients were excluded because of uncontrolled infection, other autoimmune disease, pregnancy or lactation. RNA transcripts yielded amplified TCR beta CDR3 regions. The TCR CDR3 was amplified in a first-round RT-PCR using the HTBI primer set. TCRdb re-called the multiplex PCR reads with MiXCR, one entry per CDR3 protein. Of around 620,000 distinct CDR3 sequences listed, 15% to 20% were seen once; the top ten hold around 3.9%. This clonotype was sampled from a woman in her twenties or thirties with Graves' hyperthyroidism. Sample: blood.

The CDR3 nucleotides read TGTGCCACCAGCAGAGAAGGGAGTACAGATACGCAGTATTTT. It translates to CATSREGSTDTQYF. This chain connects TRBV15 to TRBJ2-3; D perhaps matches TRBD2 (5 bases). Deletions cut 0 bases from V and 3 bases from J, with 7 bases between. The CDR3 is 14 residues long. CDR1 and CDR2 (germline): LNHNV, YYDKDF (reference sequence).